These T cell receptor beta chains were read from a single sample in a study of Ad26.COV2.S vaccination and SARS-CoV-2 variants. Clones were read by immunoSEQ multiplex PCR, and TCRdb kept only the in-frame ones, dropping some. The data contain almost 400,000 clones, approximately 90% of them singletons. The starting material was peripheral blood, obtained in a trial of Ad26.COV2.S vaccine versus placebo. These TCRs come from a person between 18 and 65 years old who received the Ad26.COV2.S COVID-19 vaccine or a placebo. Both conserved end residues are part of each CDR3. The order of the fields is D gene, J gene, V gene, clone size, CDR3 protein, CDR3 DNA. A D gene is named only where the DNA matches it firmly. Only part of the rows carry a size: once, few, many, or a class if the clone is expanded.

d_gene: TRBD2; j_gene: TRBJ2-7; v_gene: TRBV28; abundance: NA; CDR3aa: CASTSSGRAVYEQYF; CDR3nt: TGTGCCAGCACTTCAAGCGGGAGGGCTGTCTACGAGCAGTACTTC
d_gene: TRBD1; j_gene: TRBJ1-2; v_gene: TRBV28; abundance: NA; CDR3aa: CASSRPGQGTPKYTF; CDR3nt: TGTGCCAGCAGCCGTCCCGGACAGGGGACGCCTAAGTACACCTTC
d_gene: NA; j_gene: TRBJ1-2; v_gene: TRBV30; abundance: NA; CDR3aa: CACRDTFYTF; CDR3nt: TGTGCCTGCCGGGACACCTTCTACACCTTC
d_gene: TRBD1; j_gene: TRBJ1-4; v_gene: TRBV9; abundance: NA; CDR3aa: CASSVGPGTGTLQEKLFF; CDR3nt: TGTGCCAGCAGCGTAGGGCCCGGGACAGGGACTCTACAAGAAAAACTGTTTTTT
d_gene: TRBD2; j_gene: TRBJ2-2; v_gene: TRBV18; abundance: NA; CDR3aa: CASSQTTSGVNTGELFF; CDR3nt: TGTGCCAGCTCACAAACCACTAGCGGGGTGAACACCGGGGAGCTGTTTTTT
d_gene: TRBD1; j_gene: TRBJ2-3; v_gene: TRBV30; abundance: NA; CDR3aa: CAWGTAGTVRTDTQYF; CDR3nt: TGTGCCTGGGGGACCGCCGGGACAGTTCGCACAGATACGCAGTATTTT
d_gene: NA; j_gene: TRBJ1-4; v_gene: TRBV30; abundance: NA; CDR3aa: CAGDGVREKLFF; CDR3nt: TGTGCCGGGGACGGGGTGCGAGAAAAACTGTTTTTT
d_gene: TRBD1; j_gene: TRBJ2-1; v_gene: TRBV29-1; abundance: NA; CDR3aa: CSVGQVDEQFF; CDR3nt: TGCAGCGTAGGACAGGTTGATGAGCAGTTCTTC
d_gene: NA; j_gene: TRBJ2-7; v_gene: TRBV28; abundance: once; CDR3aa: CASNLGVVNEQYF; CDR3nt: TGTGCCAGCAATTTGGGCGTTGTCAACGAGCAGTACTTC
d_gene: NA; j_gene: TRBJ2-3; v_gene: TRBV28; abundance: NA; CDR3aa: CASSSLPRTSSTDTQYF; CDR3nt: TGTGCCAGCAGTTCCTTACCTCGGACTTCTAGCACAGATACGCAGTATTTT
d_gene: NA; j_gene: TRBJ2-7; v_gene: TRBV6-5; abundance: NA; CDR3aa: CASSYGLSRYEQYF; CDR3nt: TGTGCCAGCAGTTACGGTCTTAGTAGGTACGAGCAGTACTTC
d_gene: TRBD1; j_gene: TRBJ1-1; v_gene: TRBV27; abundance: NA; CDR3aa: CASSPRVGTGLIEAFF; CDR3nt: TGTGCCAGCAGTCCCCGGGTGGGGACAGGGTTGATTGAAGCTTTCTTT
d_gene: NA; j_gene: TRBJ1-1; v_gene: TRBV18; abundance: NA; CDR3aa: CASSPPSGRNTEAFF; CDR3nt: TGTGCCAGCTCACCTCCATCGGGGAGGAACACTGAAGCTTTCTTT
d_gene: NA; j_gene: TRBJ1-5; v_gene: TRBV11-3; abundance: NA; CDR3aa: CASSLAGMGNQPQHF; CDR3nt: TGTGCCAGCAGCTTAGCAGGGATGGGGAATCAGCCCCAGCATTTT
d_gene: NA; j_gene: TRBJ1-1; v_gene: TRBV4-1; abundance: few; CDR3aa: CASSQVSSTATLTTEAFF; CDR3nt: TGCGCCAGCAGCCAAGTCTCGTCGACAGCGACCCTCACTACTGAAGCTTTCTTT
d_gene: NA; j_gene: TRBJ1-2; v_gene: TRBV30; abundance: NA; CDR3aa: CAWILRGRGYGYTF; CDR3nt: TGTGCCTGGATCCTGCGGGGGCGCGGCTATGGCTACACCTTC
d_gene: NA; j_gene: TRBJ1-2; v_gene: TRBV5-4; abundance: NA; CDR3aa: CASSLGSDSTNGYTF; CDR3nt: TGTGCCAGCAGCTTGGGTTCAGACAGTACAAATGGCTACACCTTC
d_gene: NA; j_gene: TRBJ2-3; v_gene: TRBV10-3; abundance: NA; CDR3aa: CAISESRNTDTQYF; CDR3nt: TGTGCCATCAGTGAGTCGAGAAACACAGATACGCAGTATTTT
d_gene: NA; j_gene: TRBJ1-1; v_gene: TRBV5-4; abundance: NA; CDR3aa: CASSRNMNTEAFF; CDR3nt: TGTGCCAGCAGCCGAAACATGAACACTGAAGCTTTCTTT
d_gene: NA; j_gene: TRBJ2-7; v_gene: TRBV2; abundance: NA; CDR3aa: CASLTESYEQYF; CDR3nt: TGTGCCAGCCTGACGGAAAGCTACGAGCAGTACTTC
d_gene: TRBD1; j_gene: TRBJ2-1; v_gene: TRBV7-7; abundance: NA; CDR3aa: CASSSGQGAIYEQFF; CDR3nt: TGTGCTAGCAGCTCCGGACAGGGGGCAATCTATGAGCAGTTCTTC
d_gene: NA; j_gene: TRBJ2-1; v_gene: TRBV12-3/TRBV12-4; abundance: once; CDR3aa: CASSLGGRNEQFF; CDR3nt: TGTGCCAGCAGCTTGGGGGGGCGTAATGAGCAGTTCTTC
d_gene: TRBD1; j_gene: TRBJ1-1; v_gene: TRBV29-1; abundance: few; CDR3aa: CSVDIPGTGMTEAFF; CDR3nt: TGCAGCGTTGACATTCCCGGGACAGGGATGACTGAAGCTTTCTTT
d_gene: NA; j_gene: TRBJ2-5; v_gene: TRBV19; abundance: NA; CDR3aa: CASSMEGGLYQETQYF; CDR3nt: TGTGCCAGTAGTATGGAGGGGGGTTTATACCAAGAGACCCAGTACTTC
d_gene: NA; j_gene: TRBJ1-5; v_gene: TRBV28; abundance: few; CDR3aa: CASSKGGTGQPQHF; CDR3nt: TGTGCCAGCAGCAAGGGGGGCACGGGGCAGCCCCAGCATTTT
d_gene: NA; j_gene: TRBJ2-7; v_gene: TRBV6-5; abundance: NA; CDR3aa: CASANGPSYEQYF; CDR3nt: TGTGCCAGCGCCAACGGTCCCTCCTACGAGCAGTACTTC
d_gene: NA; j_gene: TRBJ2-1; v_gene: TRBV5-1; abundance: NA; CDR3aa: CASSLTSRYNEQFF; CDR3nt: TGCGCCAGCAGCTTGACTAGCAGATACAATGAGCAGTTCTTC
d_gene: NA; j_gene: TRBJ1-1; v_gene: TRBV6-5; abundance: NA; CDR3aa: CASSFGQAEAFF; CDR3nt: TGTGCCAGCAGTTTTGGGCAGGCTGAAGCTTTCTTT
d_gene: TRBD2; j_gene: TRBJ2-1; v_gene: TRBV5-1; abundance: NA; CDR3aa: CASSLGGGSSYNEQFF; CDR3nt: TGCGCCAGCAGCTTGGGGGGCGGGAGCTCCTACAATGAGCAGTTCTTC
d_gene: NA; j_gene: TRBJ2-7; v_gene: TRBV28; abundance: NA; CDR3aa: CASSNQGGGYEQYF; CDR3nt: TGTGCCAGCAGTAATCAGGGAGGGGGGTACGAGCAGTACTTC
d_gene: NA; j_gene: TRBJ1-5; v_gene: TRBV21-1; abundance: NA; CDR3aa: CASSSPLWGNSNQPQHF; CDR3nt: TGTGCCAGCAGCTCCCCCCTGTGGGGAAATAGCAATCAGCCCCAGCATTTT
d_gene: NA; j_gene: TRBJ1-1; v_gene: TRBV6-4; abundance: once; CDR3aa: CASSVRVNTEAFF; CDR3nt: TGTGCCAGCAGCGTCAGGGTAAACACTGAAGCTTTCTTT
d_gene: NA; j_gene: TRBJ1-3; v_gene: TRBV3-1/TRBV3-2; abundance: few; CDR3aa: CASSQERSRGGTIYF; CDR3nt: TGTGCCAGCAGCCAAGAAAGGTCCAGGGGAGGCACCATATATTTT
d_gene: NA; j_gene: TRBJ2-1; v_gene: TRBV20-1; abundance: NA; CDR3aa: CSAAQLDEQFF; CDR3nt: TGCAGTGCTGCCCAGTTGGATGAGCAGTTCTTC
d_gene: TRBD1; j_gene: TRBJ2-2; v_gene: TRBV30; abundance: once; CDR3aa: CAWTGQGTGELFF; CDR3nt: TGTGCCTGGACGGGACAGGGCACCGGGGAGCTGTTTTTT
d_gene: TRBD1; j_gene: TRBJ1-6; v_gene: TRBV6-1; abundance: NA; CDR3aa: CASSEGVRGVSPLHF; CDR3nt: TGTGCCAGCAGTGAAGGGGTCAGGGGGGTTTCACCCCTCCACTTT
d_gene: TRBD2; j_gene: TRBJ2-7; v_gene: TRBV6-6; abundance: NA; CDR3aa: CASRLTSGASSYEQYF; CDR3nt: TGTGCCAGCAGACTAACTAGCGGGGCCAGCTCCTACGAGCAGTACTTC
d_gene: NA; j_gene: TRBJ2-3; v_gene: TRBV15; abundance: once; CDR3aa: CATSRAGSTDTQYF; CDR3nt: TGTGCCACCAGCAGAGCGGGGAGCACAGATACGCAGTATTTT
d_gene: NA; j_gene: TRBJ2-3; v_gene: TRBV7-3; abundance: NA; CDR3aa: CASTRGPADTQYF; CDR3nt: TGTGCCAGCACCAGAGGGCCGGCAGATACGCAGTATTTT
d_gene: TRBD2; j_gene: TRBJ2-7; v_gene: TRBV7-6; abundance: NA; CDR3aa: CASSRTSDLRSYEQYF; CDR3nt: TGTGCCAGCAGCCGGACTAGCGACCTAAGGTCCTACGAGCAGTACTTC
d_gene: NA; j_gene: TRBJ2-7; v_gene: TRBV27; abundance: NA; CDR3aa: CASSLSQGLNPSEQYF; CDR3nt: TGTGCCAGCAGTCTTAGCCAGGGACTGAACCCCTCCGAGCAGTACTTC
d_gene: NA; j_gene: TRBJ2-3; v_gene: TRBV5-8; abundance: NA; CDR3aa: CASSVSGRADTQYF; CDR3nt: TGTGCCAGCTCGGTATCTGGGCGTGCGGATACGCAGTATTTT
d_gene: TRBD1; j_gene: TRBJ1-3; v_gene: TRBV3-1/TRBV3-2; abundance: NA; CDR3aa: CASSLFPGTGGRGGNTIYF; CDR3nt: TGTGCCAGCAGCCTCTTCCCCGGGACAGGGGGACGCGGTGGAAACACCATATATTTT
d_gene: TRBD1; j_gene: TRBJ1-1; v_gene: TRBV7-9; abundance: NA; CDR3aa: CASSTRQGWEVAEAFF; CDR3nt: TGTGCCAGCAGCACCCGACAGGGTTGGGAAGTCGCTGAAGCTTTCTTT
d_gene: NA; j_gene: TRBJ2-1; v_gene: TRBV5-8; abundance: once; CDR3aa: CASSLVGGPNEQFF; CDR3nt: TGTGCCAGCAGCTTGGTAGGAGGGCCCAATGAGCAGTTCTTC
d_gene: TRBD2; j_gene: TRBJ2-7; v_gene: TRBV7-6; abundance: few; CDR3aa: CASSLVATSPKSSYEQYF; CDR3nt: TGTGCCAGCAGCTTAGTGGCGACTAGCCCAAAGAGCTCCTACGAGCAGTACTTC
d_gene: NA; j_gene: TRBJ1-1; v_gene: TRBV18; abundance: NA; CDR3aa: CASSALTDTEAFF; CDR3nt: TGTGCCAGCTCAGCTCTTACCGACACTGAAGCTTTCTTT
d_gene: NA; j_gene: TRBJ2-2; v_gene: TRBV7-2; abundance: NA; CDR3aa: CASSLGGVTGELFF; CDR3nt: TGTGCCAGCAGCTTAGGGGGGGTAACCGGGGAGCTGTTTTTT
d_gene: TRBD1; j_gene: TRBJ1-1; v_gene: TRBV9; abundance: NA; CDR3aa: CASSPRTGSNTEAFF; CDR3nt: TGTGCCAGCAGCCCCAGGACAGGCTCGAACACTGAAGCTTTCTTT
d_gene: TRBD1; j_gene: TRBJ2-5; v_gene: TRBV29-1; abundance: NA; CDR3aa: CSVDAGQGVTQYF; CDR3nt: TGCAGCGTGGACGCGGGACAGGGGGTGACCCAGTACTTC
d_gene: TRBD2; j_gene: TRBJ2-3; v_gene: TRBV5-1; abundance: NA; CDR3aa: CASSLGLAANTDTQYF; CDR3nt: TGCGCCAGCAGCTTGGGCCTAGCGGCCAACACAGATACGCAGTATTTT
d_gene: NA; j_gene: TRBJ2-7; v_gene: TRBV9; abundance: once; CDR3aa: CASSVGGGSPYEQYF; CDR3nt: TGTGCCAGCAGCGTAGGGGGCGGATCTCCCTACGAGCAGTACTTC
d_gene: TRBD2; j_gene: TRBJ2-2; v_gene: TRBV7-2; abundance: NA; CDR3aa: CASSLSSGRPFTGELFF; CDR3nt: TGTGCCAGCAGCTTGAGTAGCGGGAGGCCTTTCACAGGGGAGCTGTTTTTT